The 30 T cell receptor beta chains below were found in one sample sequenced in a study of beta chain features in type 1 diabetes. These TCRs are of unknown antigen specificity. Every isolated RNA sample was fully reverse transcribed, so sequencing captured expressed TCRB transcripts. Only in-frame clones appear in the TCRdb table, and some are missing; sequencing was by immunoSEQ multiplex PCR. The sample has hundreds of thousands of clones; over 13% are singletons. Study outcomes and limitations: Shortening of TCRB CDR3s, moderate but significant, appeared in all four CD4+ subsets of Type 1 diabetes patients.

What was sequenced was naive CD4+ T cells from blood. These receptors were collected from a man between 18 and 29 years old with type 1 diabetes.

This clone was seen only a few times. The chain carries TRBV18 and TRBJ2-7, with 11 bases that match TRBD2. Germline-derived CDR1 and CDR2 are KGHSH and LQKENI. The ends lost 6 bases at V and 6 bases at J; junction bases unmatched: 7. CDR3 size: 14 residues. The CDR3 DNA reads as TGTGCCAGCTCGCCGGGACTAGCGGCCTCCGAGCAGTACTTC. The encoded protein is CASSPGLAASEQYF. The whole variable domain, filled in from reference TRBV18 and TRBJ2-7, reads NAGVMQNPRHLVRRRGQEARLRCSPMKGHSHVYWYRQLPEEGLKFMVYLQKENIIDESGMPKERFSAEFPKEGPSILRIQQVVRGDSAAYFCASSPGLAASEQYFGPGTRLTVT.

This chain uses TRBV7-9 with TRBJ2-1, with TRBD1 identical over 7 bases. Germline V lookup: CDR1 SEHNR, CDR2 FQNEAQ (reference sequence). Unmatched junction bases numbered 6, after V lost 5 bases and J lost 8 bases. This CDR3 comprises 13 residues. CDR3 nucleotides: TGTGCCAGCAGCCGAACAGGGGTCTATGAGCAGTTCTTC. Protein: CASSRTGVYEQFF.

This chain uses TRBV18 with TRBJ1-1; D remains unclear. The CDR3 has 15 amino acids. From germline, CDR1 is KGHSH and CDR2 LQKENI. Trimming removed 1 base from V and 11 bases from J, with 20 bases in between. CDR3 in amino acids: CASSPRPGRDGGAFF. CDR3 coding DNA: TGTGCCAGCTCACCACGCCCAGGAAGGGATGGTGGTGCTTTCTTT.

The sample holds a few counts of this clone. The J gene is TRBJ2-2, the V gene TRBV12-5; D is uncertain. Trimming took 1 base from V and 7 from J, leaving 4 bases between them. The CDR3 runs to 12 residues. Looked up from germline, CDR1 is LGHNT and CDR2 is FRNRAP. CDR3 sequence: CASGLGLGELFF. The CDR3 DNA follows: TGTGCTAGTGGTTTGGGACTCGGGGAGCTGTTTTTT. Full variable domain (remainder filled in from reference TRBV12-5 and TRBJ2-2): DARVTQTPRHKVTEMGQEVTMRCQPILGHNTVFWYRQTMMQGLELLAYFRNRAPLDDSGMPKDRFSAEMPDATLATLKIQPSEPRDSAVYFCASGLGLGELFFGEGSRLTVL.

This clone was observed a few times. Additional DNA sequences in this sample encode the identical CDR3. The V call is TRBV29-1, the J call TRBJ1-1; a possible D gene is TRBD1 (5 bases). There are 13 residues in the CDR3. CDR1 is SQVTM, CDR2 ANQGSEA, per germline. Trimming left V 6 bases short and J 0 bases short, with 11 bases between. The CDR3: CSVTGTLNTEAFF. CDR3 in DNA: TGCAGCGTGACCGGGACCCTGAACACTGAAGCTTTCTTT. Drawing the rest from reference TRBV29-1 and TRBJ1-1, the complete variable domain is SAVISQKPSRDICQRGTSLTIQCQVDSQVTMMFWYRQQPGQSLTLIATANQGSEATYESGFVIDKFPISRPNLTFSTLTVSNMSPEDSSIYLCSVTGTLNTEAFFGQGTRLTVV.

This clone showed up just a few times. J is TRBJ2-3 and V is TRBV5-4, with 8 bases fitting TRBD1. The CDR3 sequence is 16 residues long. J lost 3 bases, V lost 0 bases, and 6 bases had no gene match. Looked up from germline, CDR1 is SGHNT and CDR2 is YYREEE (reference sequence). CDR3 sequence reads: CASSLDPDRGTDTQYF. The DNA for the CDR3 is TGTGCCAGCAGCTTGGACCCCGACAGGGGTACAGATACGCAGTATTTT.

This clone was counted only a few times. This rearrangement joins TRBV9 to TRBJ1-5; maybe TRBD1 (5 bases). Germline loops: CDR1 SGDLS, CDR2 YYNGEE. Trimming cost V 4 bases and J 4 bases, with 24 bases left between them. This CDR3 contains 18 residues. CDR3 region: CASSLNQGSGLGNQPQHF. Written as DNA, the CDR3 is TGTGCCAGCAGCCTAAATCAGGGTAGTGGGCTAGGAAATCAGCCCCAGCATTTT.

The rearrangement uses TRBV19 and TRBJ2-2, with 10 bases identical to TRBD1. V lost 7 bases, J lost 8 bases, and 7 bases stayed unmatched. The length of the CDR3 is 14 residues. The V gene's germline CDR1 is LNHDA and CDR2 SQIVND (reference sequence). CDR3 residues: CASTPGQGPGELFF. CDR3 nucleotide sequence: TGTGCCAGTACCCCGGGACAGGGGCCGGGGGAGCTGTTTTTT.

This clone was counted a few times. The chain combines TRBV2 with TRBJ2-3; D might be TRBD2 (5 bases). In germline, CDR1 is SNHLY, CDR2 FYNNEI. The CDR3 loop spans 15 amino acids. The V gene lost 7 bases and the J gene lost 6 bases, with 20 bases spanning the gap. As DNA, the CDR3 is TGTGCCAGCACCCGACTTTTGGGGTCGGGGGATACGCAGTATTTT. Translation gives CASTRLLGSGDTQYF.

A few counts support this clone. The chain carries TRBV27 and TRBJ2-2; 13 nucleotides line up with TRBD2. J was trimmed by 0 bases and V by 7 bases; bases with no gene match: 5. There are 17 residues in the CDR3. Germline values: CDR1 MNHEY, CDR2 SMNVEV (reference sequence). CDR3 in DNA: TGTGCCAGCACCCGGACTAGCGGGAGCTCGAACACCGGGGAGCTGTTTTTT. It encodes CASTRTSGSSNTGELFF.

The chain couples TRBV7-2 to TRBJ1-5; D uncertain. Germline CDR1 is SGHTA and CDR2 is FQGNSA. V shed 6 bases and J shed 0 bases, with 12 bases lying between them. The length of the CDR3 is 15 residues. CDR3 sequence (DNA): TGTGCCAGCAGATACGACCACTATAGCAATCAGCCCCAGCATTTT. It yields the protein CASRYDHYSNQPQHF. The full variable domain, rest sourced from reference TRBV7-2 and TRBJ1-5, is GAGVSQSPSNKVTEKGKDVELRCDPISGHTALYWYRQSLGQGLEFLIYFQGNSAPDKSGLPSDRFSAERTGGSVSTLTIQRTQQEDSAVYLCASRYDHYSNQPQHFGDGTRLSIL.

The chain uses TRBV6-1 and TRBJ2-4; D gene uncertain. CDR3 length: 16 amino acids. Germline CDR1 MNHNS, CDR2 SASEGT. The V gene lost 1 base and the J gene lost 0 bases, with 10 bases spanning the gap. The CDR3 protein is CASSEGLRLAKNIQYF. DNA of the CDR3: TGTGCCAGCAGTGAAGGGCTGCGTCTAGCCAAAAACATTCAGTACTTC.

This chain joins TRBV7-2 and TRBJ1-2, with TRBD1 as a possible D gene (5 bases). The CDR3 is 15 amino acids. The germline V gene encodes CDR1 SGHTA and CDR2 FQGNSA. V was clipped by 5 bases and J by 0 bases, with 13 bases between them. The CDR3, as DNA: TGTGCCAGCAGCCGAAGACAGTCCCCTAACTATGGCTACACCTTC. Translated, it gives CASSRRQSPNYGYTF.

This clone came up a few times. This chain's CDR3 is CASSFAGNSQPQHF. CDR3 nucleotide sequence: TGTGCCAGCAGCTTCGCAGGGAACAGCCAGCCCCAGCATTTT. The chain combines TRBV7-2 with TRBJ1-5; D may be TRBD1 (5 bases). V lost 3 bases to trimming and J lost 7 bases, with 13 bases between them. In germline, CDR1 is SGHTA, CDR2 FQGNSA. This CDR3 has 14 amino acids.

There are a few counts of this clone. The chain has TRBV13 and TRBJ2-7; tentatively, D is TRBD2 (5 bases). The germline CDR1 and CDR2 sequences are PRHDT and FYEKMQ (reference sequence). The length of the CDR3 is 15 residues. The V end lost 5 bases, the J end lost 3 bases, and 17 bases lay between the germline ends. The CDR3 protein is CASSLSTRTVYEQYF. CDR3 sequence (DNA): TGTGCCAGCAGCCTATCCACTAGGACCGTCTACGAGCAGTACTTC.

V and J are TRBV9 and TRBJ2-5; D is possibly TRBD1 (6 bases). CDR3 size: 13 residues. V was shortened by 0 bases and J by 4 bases, with 7 bases between the two germline ends. The V gene's germline CDR1 is SGDLS and CDR2 YYNGEE. CDR3 residues: CASSVARGETQYF. As DNA, the CDR3 is TGTGCCAGCAGCGTAGCCAGGGGAGAGACCCAGTACTTC.

A few counts support this clone. The chain couples TRBV29-1 to TRBJ2-3, with TRBD1 identical over 7 bases. V gave up 8 bases and J gave up 2 bases; unmatched junction bases: 7. There are 13 residues in the CDR3. Germline V gives CDR1 SQVTM, CDR2 ANQGSEA. This chain's CDR3 is CSQKGGPTDTQYF. CDR3 DNA sequence: TGCAGCCAGAAAGGGGGCCCCACAGATACGCAGTATTTT.

The chain links TRBV30 to TRBJ2-5; perhaps D is TRBD1 or TRBD2 (7 bases each). With 2 bases removed from V and 7 bases from J, the gap between germline ends came to 20 bases. Looked up from germline, CDR1 is GTSNPN and CDR2 is SVGIG (reference sequence). CDR3 length equals 15 residues. The CDR3 sequence is CAWSKGAGAAGTQYF. CDR3 sequence (DNA): TGTGCCTGGAGTAAGGGGGCGGGAGCGGCCGGGACCCAGTACTTC.

The CDR3 bases are TGTGCCAGCAGTTACGGACAGGGATTCTATAATTCACCCCTCCACTTT. Translated: CASSYGQGFYNSPLHF. The chain couples TRBV6-5 to TRBJ1-6; 8 bases match TRBD1. The CDR3 contains 16 residues. Germline V gene sequence: CDR1 MNHEY, CDR2 SVGAGI. J gave up 3 bases and V 2 bases, and 3 bases lay outside the gene matches.

This sequence joins TRBV9 and TRBJ1-4, with D unclear. V lost 4 bases, J lost 6 bases, and 10 bases lay in between. The CDR3 covers 13 residues. The germline V gene has CDR1 SGDLS and CDR2 YYNGEE. The CDR3 bases are TGTGCCAGCAGCACCGGCGTCGATGAAAAACTGTTTTTT. As protein: CASSTGVDEKLFF.

This clone was recorded a few times. This chain connects TRBV10-3 to TRBJ1-4; D is unresolved. Germline lookup yields CDR1 ENHRY and CDR2 SYGVKD. The germline V and J ends were trimmed by 8 bases and 3 bases, with 7 bases remaining between them. The length of the CDR3 is 12 residues. The CDR3 coding sequence is TGTGCCATCGGCGCGGCTAATGAAAAACTGTTTTTT. Translation gives CAIGAANEKLFF.

This chain connects TRBV5-1 to TRBJ2-5, with 9 bases fitting TRBD2. This CDR3 comprises 16 residues. Looked up from germline, CDR1 is SGHRS and CDR2 is YFSETQ. V trimming: 3 bases; J trimming: 6 bases; junction bases outside the gene matches: 12. The CDR3 DNA is TGCGCCAGCAGCTCTCGGGTAGCGGGAGTTGTAAAGACCCAGTACTTC. Translation: CASSSRVAGVVKTQYF.

This chain joins TRBV4-3 and TRBJ2-7; perhaps TRBD2 as D (5 bases). Germline V gene lookup returns CDR1 LGHNA and CDR2 YSLEER. This CDR3 has 13 residues. The V end lost 3 bases, the J end lost 3 bases, and 9 bases lay between the germline ends. CDR3 sequence (DNA): TGCGCCAGCAGCCACGCTCGGGACTACGAGCAGTACTTC. Encoded protein: CASSHARDYEQYF.

V is TRBV28 and J is TRBJ2-7, with D possibly TRBD1 on 5 matching bases. Per the germline V gene, CDR1 is MDHEN and CDR2 is SYDVKM. V was cut by 7 bases and J by 3 bases, with 13 bases left in between. The CDR3 totals 13 residues. The CDR3 region has the DNA TGTGCCAGCACCCCCATGGGGCTCTACGAGCAGTACTTC. This gives the protein CASTPMGLYEQYF.

The gene calls are TRBV29-1 and TRBJ1-1, with no clear D. CDR1 SQVTM and CDR2 ANQGSEA come from the germline V gene. V dropped 5 bases and J dropped 0 bases, with 10 bases sitting between them. The CDR3 runs 13 residues. The CDR3 nucleotides read TGCAGCGTTATGACTTATATGAACACTGAAGCTTTCTTT. It specifies CSVMTYMNTEAFF.

The chain links TRBV6-5 to TRBJ2-7; 9 bases agree with TRBD1. This CDR3 region has 14 residues. The germline CDR1 and CDR2 sequences are MNHEY and SVGAGI. The ends lost 6 bases at V and 5 bases at J; junction bases unmatched: 8. This chain's CDR3 is CASSPGTGSHEQYF. The CDR3 nucleotides read TGTGCCAGCAGCCCCGGGACAGGGAGCCACGAGCAGTACTTC.

This chain connects TRBV25-1 to TRBJ2-7; D is unclear. The germline V gene encodes CDR1 MGHDK and CDR2 SYGVNS. The CDR3 is 11 residues long. V lost 7 bases to trimming and J lost 1 base, with 5 bases between them. CDR3: CASTPSYEQYF. The CDR3 region has the DNA TGTGCCAGCACCCCGTCCTACGAGCAGTACTTC.

A remark on this clone: This sample includes further DNA sequences coding for the same CDR3. The rearrangement links TRBV5-1 to TRBJ1-1; D is uncertain. Per germline, CDR1 SGHRS and CDR2 YFSETQ. The V gene lost 0 bases and the J gene lost 3 bases, with 3 bases spanning the gap. The CDR3 runs 12 residues. The CDR3 DNA is TGCGCCAGCAGCTTGGTGGACACTGAAGCTTTCTTT. It is translated as CASSLVDTEAFF.

The V call is TRBV18, the J call TRBJ1-1; possibly TRBD1 for D (5 bases). V was clipped by 3 bases and J by 4 bases, with 15 bases between them. Germline CDR1 reads KGHSH; CDR2 reads LQKENI. The CDR3 totals 15 residues. This chain's CDR3 is CASSPPGLAGTEAFF. CDR3 DNA sequence: TGTGCCAGCTCACCGCCGGGACTTGCGGGCACTGAAGCTTTCTTT.

This clone occurred a few times. V gene TRBV29-1 combines with J gene TRBJ1-1, with a tentative D call TRBD1 (5 bases). This CDR3 has 13 amino acids. CDR1 and CDR2 (germline): SQVTM, ANQGSEA. V dropped 4 bases and J dropped 0 bases, with 9 bases sitting between them. The CDR3 region is CSVGDSMNTEAFF. The DNA for the CDR3 is TGCAGCGTTGGAGACAGCATGAACACTGAAGCTTTCTTT.